A single sample is the source of the 20 T cell receptor beta chains below, sequenced in a study of cytomegalovirus exposure and HLA in healthy donors. Amplification used 60 Vbeta primers and 13 Jbeta primers. Some clones are missing from TCRdb's copy, which holds only in-frame ones; the method was immunoSEQ multiplex PCR. The sample holds approximately 210,000 clones, 60% to 80% seen once. The sequencing sample was made of PBMCs. The receptor set was obtained from a male donor in good health and CMV-seronegative.

The chain carries TRBV6-5 and TRBJ2-7, with D possibly matching TRBD1 (6 bases). The CDR3 sequence is 14 residues long. CDR1 MNHEY and CDR2 SVGAGI come from the germline V gene. The V end was cut by 7 bases, the J end by 3 bases, with 16 bases between. This CDR3 reads CASTSSGVLYEQYF. CDR3 nucleotide sequence: TGTGCCAGCACCTCATCAGGGGTCCTCTACGAGCAGTACTTC.

The chain links TRBV7-8 to TRBJ2-5; a weak D match, TRBD1 (6 bases). Germline assignment: CDR1 SGHVS and CDR2 FQNEAQ. V shed 6 bases and J shed 2 bases, with 16 bases lying between them. The CDR3 length is 15 residues. CDR3: CASRVRTARQETQYF. The DNA for the CDR3 is TGTGCCAGCAGGGTCCGGACAGCGCGTCAAGAGACCCAGTACTTC.

J is TRBJ2-3 and V is TRBV5-1; the match to TRBD2 covers 10 bases. This CDR3 is built from 17 residues. Germline lookup yields CDR1 SGHRS and CDR2 YFSETQ. The V gene end was trimmed by 4 bases and the J gene end by 1 base; junction bases not matched to a gene: 9. The CDR3 loop reads CASSRPSGRGGTDTQYF. CDR3 bases: TGCGCCAGCAGCCGTCCCAGCGGGAGGGGGGGCACAGATACGCAGTATTTT.

The J gene is TRBJ1-2, the V gene TRBV2, with 10 bases aligning to TRBD1. J lost 8 bases, V lost 8 bases, and 14 bases had no gene match. The CDR3 is made up of 15 amino acids. Germline CDR1 reads SNHLY; CDR2 reads FYNNEI. This CDR3 reads CASSPGTGAVVGYTF. CDR3 nucleotide sequence: TGTGCCAGCTCCCCCGGGACAGGGGCGGTAGTAGGCTACACCTTC.

CDR3 sequence: CASSSLDNYEQYF. The CDR3 DNA follows: TGTGCCAGCAGCTCGCTGGACAACTACGAGCAGTACTTC. The V and J genes are TRBV5-4 and TRBJ2-7, with a possible D match to TRBD1 (5 bases). CDR3 length: 13 amino acids. V dropped 3 bases and J dropped 3 bases, with 10 bases sitting between them. Germline lookup yields CDR1 SGHNT and CDR2 YYREEE (reference sequence).

The rearrangement links TRBV6-5 to TRBJ2-1, with TRBD2 matching 7 bases. V shed 0 bases and J 3 bases; nucleotides not matched to a gene: 5. Germline CDR1 MNHEY, CDR2 SVGAGI. The CDR3 extends over 16 amino acids. The CDR3 spells CASSYSPSGLYNEQFF. The CDR3 region has the DNA TGTGCCAGCAGTTACTCACCTAGCGGCCTCTACAATGAGCAGTTCTTC.

This clone was detected only a few times. The chain employs TRBV5-1 and TRBJ1-1, with D possibly matching TRBD1 (6 bases). The CDR3 runs to 19 residues. With 4 bases removed from V and 1 base from J, the gap between germline ends came to 26 bases. The germline CDR1 and CDR2 sequences are SGHRS and YFSETQ. The CDR3 sequence: CASSRGIMKIGAPNTEAFF. The CDR3 DNA reads as TGCGCCAGCAGCAGGGGGATTATGAAGATTGGGGCCCCGAACACTGAAGCTTTCTTT.

V usage is TRBV5-5 and J usage is TRBJ1-5; D is possibly TRBD1 (5 bases). The V and J ends lost 0 bases and 0 bases respectively, with 22 bases between them. The CDR3 contains 20 residues. Germline CDR1 is SGHKS and CDR2 is YYEKEE (reference sequence). The CDR3 protein is CASSLEVGQGIVYSNQPQHF. DNA for the CDR3: TGTGCCAGCAGCTTGGAAGTCGGCCAGGGCATCGTATATAGCAATCAGCCCCAGCATTTT.

This clone is a singleton in its sample. The J gene is TRBJ1-1, the V gene TRBV11-2; D is unresolved. CDR3 length: 13 amino acids. V shed 3 bases and J shed 1 base, with 6 bases lying between them. The V gene's germline CDR1 is SGHAT and CDR2 FQNNGV. The CDR3: CASSFLRNTEAFF. The CDR3, as DNA: TGTGCCAGCAGCTTCCTCCGGAACACTGAAGCTTTCTTT.

This clone was observed once. The chain joins TRBV9 to TRBJ2-2; D gene ambiguous. Between the trimmed V and J ends, which lost 0 bases and 7 bases, there was a span of 7 bases. CDR3 length equals 13 residues. The germline V gene encodes CDR1 SGDLS and CDR2 YYNGEE. CDR3 protein: CASSVVISGELFF. In nucleotides, the CDR3 is TGTGCCAGCAGCGTAGTTATCAGCGGGGAGCTGTTTTTT. The full variable domain, rest sourced from reference TRBV9 and TRBJ2-2, is DSGVTQTPKHLITATGQRVTLRCSPRSGDLSVYWYQQSLDQGLQFLIQYYNGEERAKGNILERFSAQQFPDLHSELNLSSLELGDSALYFCASSVVISGELFFGEGSRLTVL.

The V call is TRBV7-9, the J call TRBJ2-3; 11 bases are a match to TRBD2. Trimming cost V 2 bases and J 0 bases; bases outside gene matches: 7. CDR1 SEHNR and CDR2 FQNEAQ come from the germline V gene (reference sequence). The CDR3 spans 18 residues. In DNA, the CDR3 is TGTGCCAGCAGCTTACGGGTGCTAGCGGGAGGAAGCACAGATACGCAGTATTTT. Its translation is CASSLRVLAGGSTDTQYF.

A few counts support this clone. The gene calls are TRBV28 and TRBJ2-1, with 7 bases aligning to TRBD2. Germline assignment: CDR1 MDHEN and CDR2 SYDVKM. There are 16 residues in the CDR3. The V and J ends lost 3 bases and 6 bases, in that order; junction bases with no gene match: 11. In DNA, the CDR3 is TGTGCCAGCAGTTTCAACCGGGGGACGGGAGGCAATGAGCAGTTCTTC. It encodes CASSFNRGTGGNEQFF.

This chain joins TRBV27 and TRBJ1-6; perhaps TRBD1 as D (5 bases). The germline V gene has CDR1 MNHEY and CDR2 SMNVEV (reference sequence). The ends were cut back, 5 bases at V and 9 bases at J, with 17 bases in the middle. The CDR3 loop spans 15 amino acids. The CDR3 DNA reads TGTGCCAGCAGTCCCCGGGGGAGGGAGGGTTCACCCCTCCACTTT. Protein: CASSPRGREGSPLHF.

J is TRBJ2-3 and V is TRBV7-3, with 7 positions matching TRBD2. The V and J ends lost 4 bases and 3 bases, in that order; junction bases with no gene match: 7. This CDR3 comprises 15 residues. Per the germline V gene, CDR1 is SGHTA and CDR2 is FQGTGA. Here the CDR3 reads CASSSTSVSTDTQYF. The DNA for the CDR3 is TGTGCCAGCAGCTCCACTAGCGTGTCTACAGATACGCAGTATTTT.

The J gene is TRBJ1-2, the V gene TRBV4-2, with TRBD1 as a possible D gene (6 bases). Germline V CDR1 and CDR2: LGHNA, YNFKEQ. The CDR3 extends over 16 amino acids. Trimming shortened V by 4 bases and J by 2 bases, and 17 bases separated the two germline ends. This chain's CDR3 is CASSPGPTGINYGYTF. Here the CDR3 DNA reads TGTGCCAGCAGCCCCGGCCCCACAGGGATAAACTATGGCTACACCTTC.

The rearrangement joins TRBV27 to TRBJ1-6; 7 nucleotides match TRBD1. CDR3 length equals 15 residues. The V gene's germline CDR1 is MNHEY and CDR2 SMNVEV (reference sequence). The junction had 7 bases not matched to a gene; V was cut back by 8 bases and J by 3 bases. The CDR3 DNA is TGTGCCAGCCGCCCCCGACAGGGCTATAATTCACCCCTCCACTTT. Translation: CASRPRQGYNSPLHF.

The chain links TRBV10-3 to TRBJ1-1; a possible D gene is TRBD1 (5 bases). Deletions cut 3 bases from V and 5 bases from J, with 13 bases between. Germline CDR1 and CDR2: ENHRY and SYGVKD. CDR3 size: 14 residues. The CDR3 bases are TGTGCCATCAGTGAAGGGGTTGCGAGGACTGAAGCTTTCTTT. This sequence encodes CAISEGVARTEAFF.

The chain has TRBV19 and TRBJ2-1; 8 bases line up with TRBD1. The CDR3 is made up of 14 amino acids. From germline, CDR1 is LNHDA and CDR2 SQIVND (reference sequence). Trimming cost V 8 bases and J 2 bases; bases outside gene matches: 5. CDR3 protein: CASLRTGTYNEQFF. The DNA for the CDR3 is TGTGCCAGTCTCCGGACAGGGACCTACAATGAGCAGTTCTTC.

The chain recombines TRBV4-1 with TRBJ2-2; D gene uncertain. The CDR3 is made up of 15 amino acids. Germline V gene data show CDR1 as MGHRA and CDR2 as YSYEKL. V lost 3 bases and J 3 bases, leaving 11 bases between the germline ends. The CDR3 DNA follows: TGCGCCAGCAGCCATCGTCAGGTTGACACCGGGGAGCTGTTTTTT. This codes for CASSHRQVDTGELFF.

The V and J genes are TRBV7-2 and TRBJ1-4, with D maybe TRBD1 (6 bases). V lost 5 bases and J 8 bases, leaving 15 bases between the germline ends. Per the germline V gene, CDR1 is SGHTA and CDR2 is FQGNSA. The CDR3 has 14 residues. The CDR3 region has the DNA TGTGCCAGCAGCCGGGGGGGCAGGGGCGAAAAACTGTTTTTT. This encodes CASSRGGRGEKLFF.